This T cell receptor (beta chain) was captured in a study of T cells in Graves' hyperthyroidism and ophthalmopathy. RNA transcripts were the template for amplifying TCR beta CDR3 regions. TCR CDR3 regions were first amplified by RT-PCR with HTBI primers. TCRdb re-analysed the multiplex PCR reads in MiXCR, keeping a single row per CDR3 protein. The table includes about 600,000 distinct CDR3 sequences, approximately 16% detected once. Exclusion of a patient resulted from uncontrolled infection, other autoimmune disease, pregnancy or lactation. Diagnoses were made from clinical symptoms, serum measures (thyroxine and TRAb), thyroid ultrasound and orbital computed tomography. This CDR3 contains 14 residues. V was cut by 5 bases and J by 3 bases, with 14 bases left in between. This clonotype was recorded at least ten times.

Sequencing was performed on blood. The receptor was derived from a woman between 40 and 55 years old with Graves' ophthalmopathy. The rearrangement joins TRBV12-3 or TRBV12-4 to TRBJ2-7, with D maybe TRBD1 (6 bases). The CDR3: CASSDNGQRYEQYF. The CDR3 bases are TGTGCCAGCAGTGATAATGGACAGCGCTACGAGCAGTACTTC.